This passage covers 21 T cell receptor beta chains from one sample sequenced in a study of cytomegalovirus exposure and HLA in healthy donors. Clones were read by immunoSEQ multiplex PCR, and TCRdb kept only the in-frame ones, dropping some. The data show around 130,000 clones, with roughly 90% seen just once and about 3% held by the top ten. What was sequenced was PBMCs. These receptors originate from a man younger than 40 in good health and CMV-seronegative.

This sequence joins TRBV6-5 and TRBJ2-1; a weak D match, TRBD1 (6 bases). The CDR3 is 14 residues long. In germline, CDR1 is MNHEY, CDR2 SVGAGI. The V gene lost 7 bases and the J gene lost 2 bases, with 12 bases spanning the gap. The CDR3 DNA follows: TGTGCCAGCACTTTAGGGGGTACCTACAATGAGCAGTTCTTC. Residues: CASTLGGTYNEQFF.

In its sample, this clone was seen once. The CDR3 sequence: CSVVGSQSTDTQYF. As DNA, the CDR3 is TGCAGCGTTGTGGGCAGCCAGAGCACAGATACGCAGTATTTT. This chain connects TRBV29-1 to TRBJ2-3; D unclear. Deletions cut 4 bases from V and 0 bases from J, with 11 bases between. Germline V gives CDR1 SQVTM, CDR2 ANQGSEA. The CDR3 totals 14 residues.

This rearrangement joins TRBV11-2 to TRBJ1-2; TRBD1 matches 7 bases. Germline V gene sequence: CDR1 SGHAT, CDR2 FQNNGV. The ends lost 0 bases at V and 5 bases at J; junction bases unmatched: 3. This CDR3 has 14 amino acids. The chain's CDR3 is CASSLEGTDYGYTF. The DNA for the CDR3 is TGTGCCAGCAGCTTAGAGGGGACAGATTATGGCTACACCTTC.

This clone was found once. The chain has TRBV12-5 and TRBJ1-2; 7 bases map to TRBD1. Germline CDR1 reads LGHNT; CDR2 reads FRNRAP. Trimming took 6 bases from V and 2 from J; bases not matched to a gene: 3. CDR3 length equals 13 residues. The CDR3, as DNA: TGTGCTAGTGGACTGACAGGGAACTATGGCTACACCTTC. Translation: CASGLTGNYGYTF.

The V call is TRBV11-2, the J call TRBJ2-3; 12 bases map to TRBD2. Germline-derived CDR1 and CDR2 are SGHAT and FQNNGV. CDR3 length: 17 residues. J was trimmed by 1 base and V by 0 bases; bases with no gene match: 2. The CDR3: CASSLELAGGGTDTQYF. CDR3 coding DNA: TGTGCCAGCAGCTTAGAACTAGCGGGGGGTGGCACAGATACGCAGTATTTT.

The CDR3 reads CASRRDRAGQPQHF. As DNA, the CDR3 is TGTGCCAGCAGGCGTGACAGGGCGGGTCAGCCCCAGCATTTT. The V and J genes are TRBV7-2 and TRBJ1-5; 7 bases line up with TRBD1. Germline values: CDR1 SGHTA, CDR2 FQGNSA. The CDR3 covers 14 residues. Losses at the gene ends were 6 bases for V and 6 bases for J; bases not matched to a gene: 8.

The chain uses TRBV5-8 and TRBJ1-2; 8 nucleotides line up with TRBD1. V was clipped by 5 bases and J by 0 bases; unmatched bases: 6. CDR3 length: 15 amino acids. Germline CDR1 is SGHTS and CDR2 is YDEGEE. CDR3 in amino acids: CASRRDRSSNYGYTF. CDR3 sequence (DNA): TGTGCCAGCAGGCGGGACAGGAGCTCTAACTATGGCTACACCTTC.

The gene calls are TRBV7-2 and TRBJ1-4; TRBD1 matches 9 bases. Germline loops: CDR1 SGHTA, CDR2 FQGNSA. The CDR3 is 15 amino acids. V was pared by 4 bases and J by 7 bases, with 7 bases of the junction left unmatched. The CDR3 DNA sequence: TGTGCCAGCAGCTCCCGACAGGGGGGCCTTGAAAAACTGTTTTTT. Protein: CASSSRQGGLEKLFF. The full variable domain, its missing parts supplied by reference TRBV7-2 and TRBJ1-4, is GAGVSQSPSNKVTEKGKDVELRCDPISGHTALYWYRQSLGQGLEFLIYFQGNSAPDKSGLPSDRFSAERTGGSVSTLTIQRTQQEDSAVYLCASSSRQGGLEKLFFGSGTQLSVL.

In this sample, this clone turned up once. The chain is built from TRBV6-6 and TRBJ2-1; 8 bases line up with TRBD2. Trimming took 4 bases from V and 6 from J; bases not matched to a gene: 8. The CDR3 spans 15 residues. Germline CDR1 is MNHNY and CDR2 is SVGAGI (reference sequence). The CDR3 loop is CASSLGLVAGNEQFF. The CDR3 DNA sequence: TGTGCCAGCAGTTTGGGACTAGTGGCGGGCAATGAGCAGTTCTTC.

This rearrangement joins TRBV9 to TRBJ2-1, with TRBD2 identical over 9 bases. Per the germline V gene, CDR1 is SGDLS and CDR2 is YYNGEE. The length of the CDR3 is 15 residues. Losses at the gene ends were 1 base for V and 4 bases for J; bases not matched to a gene: 3. For the CDR3, the DNA is TGTGCCAGCAGCGTATCTAGCGGGGAGTACAATGAGCAGTTCTTC. Its protein product is CASSVSSGEYNEQFF.

CDR3 sequence reads: CASSHYGTGNTGELFF. The CDR3, as DNA: TGTGCCAGCAGTCACTACGGGACAGGGAACACCGGGGAGCTGTTTTTT. V is TRBV11-2 and J is TRBJ2-2; 8 bases line up with TRBD1. This CDR3 contains 16 residues. Germline assignment: CDR1 SGHAT and CDR2 FQNNGV. With V trimmed by 6 bases and J by 1 base, 7 bases remained unmatched.

The chain has TRBV27 and TRBJ2-1; D may be TRBD1 (6 bases). V lost 0 bases and J lost 4, with 13 bases in between. The CDR3 loop spans 16 amino acids. Germline V gene data show CDR1 as MNHEY and CDR2 as SMNVEV (reference sequence). This CDR3 is CASSLSSTGDYNEQFF. CDR3 coding DNA: TGTGCCAGCAGTTTATCGTCGACAGGAGATTACAATGAGCAGTTCTTC.

The chain carries TRBV23-1 and TRBJ1-2; D is ambiguous. TRBV23-1 has ORF status, its function being uncertain. This CDR3 is 15 amino acids long. V was clipped by 0 bases and J by 1 base, with 9 bases between them. CDR3 residues: CASSQSFRGNYGYTF. The CDR3, as DNA: TGCGCCAGCAGTCAATCATTTCGGGGTAACTATGGCTACACCTTC.

This chain links TRBV9 with TRBJ2-7; a weak D match, TRBD2 (5 bases). CDR1 SGDLS and CDR2 YYNGEE come from the germline V gene. Trimming shortened V by 5 bases and J by 3 bases, and 21 bases separated the two germline ends. The length of the CDR3 is 16 residues. CDR3 DNA: TGTGCCAGCAGTTCCAGCCCCCTCTCAGAGGGCTACGAGCAGTACTTC. It is translated as CASSSSPLSEGYEQYF.

Written as DNA, the CDR3 is TGCGCCACCCTCCGGACAGACCTCTCTGGAAACACCATATATTTT. This sequence encodes CATLRTDLSGNTIYF. The chain couples TRBV10-1 to TRBJ1-3; TRBD1 might be the D (6 bases). Germline V gene sequence: CDR1 WNHNN, CDR2 SYGVQD (reference sequence). The CDR3 contains 15 residues. V was shortened by 10 bases and J by 0 bases, with 16 bases between the two germline ends.

The V gene is TRBV6-5, the J gene TRBJ1-3; possibly TRBD1 for D (6 bases). Per germline, CDR1 MNHEY and CDR2 SVGAGI. V gave up 7 bases and J gave up 4 bases, with 14 bases separating them. This CDR3 is 14 amino acids long. CDR3 DNA: TGTGCCAGCACCCCCGGGGGGCCAGGAAACACCATATATTTT. It is translated as CASTPGGPGNTIYF.

The V and J genes are TRBV6-5 and TRBJ1-4; perhaps TRBD1 as D (5 bases). V was cut by 3 bases and J by 7 bases, with 12 bases left in between. Germline CDR1 MNHEY, CDR2 SVGAGI. The CDR3 totals 14 residues. CDR3 region: CASSYRGGTEKLFF. CDR3 DNA sequence: TGTGCCAGCAGTTATCGGGGGGGGACTGAAAAACTGTTTTTT.

This clone was seen just once. The CDR3 bases are TGTGCCAGCAGCCAAGGCGTCGAGCAGTACTTC. It yields the protein CASSQGVEQYF. The J gene is TRBJ2-7, the V gene TRBV14, with D unclear. Germline values: CDR1 SGHDN, CDR2 FVKESK. The CDR3 totals 11 residues. Trimming removed 1 base at V and 6 bases at J, with 4 bases between.

The chain is built from TRBV7-2 and TRBJ2-2, with no clear D. The CDR3 length is 16 residues. The V gene's germline CDR1 is SGHTA and CDR2 FQGNSA. V was cut by 3 bases and J by 0 bases, with 11 bases left in between. This chain's CDR3 is CASSFYLETNTGELFF. The CDR3 bases are TGTGCCAGCAGCTTTTACCTAGAAACGAACACCGGGGAGCTGTTTTTT.

This clone was detected once. This rearrangement joins TRBV7-3 to TRBJ2-7; 9 bases fit TRBD1. This CDR3 is 15 amino acids long. The germline CDR1 and CDR2 sequences are SGHTA and FQGTGA. With V trimmed by 5 bases and J by 3 bases, 8 bases remained unmatched. CDR3 nucleotides: TGTGCCAGCAGCCGCCACAGGGGGCAGGGCTACGAGCAGTACTTC. Translating gives CASSRHRGQGYEQYF. Variable domain in full (rest from reference TRBV7-3 and TRBJ2-7): GAGVSQTPSNKVTEKGKYVELRCDPISGHTALYWYRQSLGQGPEFLIYFQGTGAADDSGLPNDRFFAVRPEGSVSTLKIQRTERGDSAVYLCASSRHRGQGYEQYFGPGTRLTVT.

V gene TRBV5-1 combines with J gene TRBJ2-3; D gene unclear. The CDR3 runs 15 residues. The V end lost 7 bases, the J end lost 0 bases, and 15 bases lay between the germline ends. Germline CDR1 is SGHRS and CDR2 is YFSETQ. CDR3 coding DNA: TGCGCCAGCGCTCTAGTATCCGGTAGCACAGATACGCAGTATTTT. Protein product: CASALVSGSTDTQYF.